This T cell receptor beta chain was sequenced during a study of CD8 T cells in ankylosing spondylitis. Quantitative 5'-RACE with molecular barcodes produced the TCR beta libraries. TCRdb fed the 5' RACE reads into MiXCR, producing one record per CDR3 protein. Of approximately 140,000 distinct CDR3 sequences listed, over 15% are singletons. The sample holds a few counts of this clonotype. As yet, its antigen is unknown. The junction had 4 bases not matched to a gene; V was cut back by 8 bases and J by 2 bases. Germline V gene lookup returns CDR1 WSHSY and CDR2 SAAADI. The length of the CDR3 is 14 residues. Study-level points and caveats: Peripheral blood held disease-linked clones only at relatively low frequency, and these were CD8+. Typical of ankylosing spondylitis blood, it appeared, was a TCR beta motif of under 10 highly homologous variants.

The chain has TRBV10-2 and TRBJ2-2, with 8 bases lining up with TRBD2. Source material: blood, either unsorted or a sorted T cell fraction (not recorded which). This receptor was taken from a male donor with ankylosing spondylitis. The chain's CDR3 is CASQSGGNTGELFF. In DNA, the CDR3 is TGCGCCAGCCAGAGCGGGGGAAACACCGGGGAGCTGTTTTTT.